A single sample gave rise to the 5 T cell receptor beta chains below, sequenced in a study of cytomegalovirus exposure and HLA in healthy donors. Primers: 60 Vbeta forward and 13 Jbeta reverse. Libraries were prepared by immunoSEQ multiplex PCR; TCRdb keeps only in-frame clonotypes and omits some of them. Altogether roughly 100,000 clones are present, 83% being singletons, with the ten largest covering approximately 6.1%. Sample: PBMCs. These receptors were collected from a man between 18 and 29 years old in good health and CMV-seronegative.

The V gene is TRBV4-3, the J gene TRBJ2-1, with a tentative D call TRBD1 (5 bases). Deletions cut 4 bases from V and 8 bases from J, with 12 bases between. Germline loops: CDR1 LGHNA, CDR2 YSLEER. The CDR3 is made up of 13 amino acids. The CDR3 DNA reads as TGCGCCAGCAGCCTAAGGGGCAAGCATGAGCAGTTCTTC. Protein sequence: CASSLRGKHEQFF.

The rearrangement joins TRBV6-8 to TRBJ1-5; a weak D match, TRBD1 (6 bases). The CDR3 length is 15 residues. Germline V gene lookup returns CDR1 MNHGY and CDR2 SAAAGT. Trimming left V 6 bases short and J 4 bases short, with 16 bases between. DNA of the CDR3: TGTGCCAGCAGCCGCACAGGGAACCCTAATCAGCCCCAGCATTTT. It encodes CASSRTGNPNQPQHF.

This clone was observed a few times. This chain links TRBV5-4 with TRBJ1-3; 7 bases align to TRBD1. The CDR3 length is 13 residues. Germline CDR1 reads SGHNT; CDR2 reads YYREEE (reference sequence). Losses at the gene ends were 3 bases for V and 4 bases for J; bases not matched to a gene: 1. This CDR3 reads CASSSRGGNTIYF. Written as DNA, the CDR3 is TGTGCCAGCAGCTCCAGGGGGGGAAACACCATATATTTT.

The J gene is TRBJ1-2, the V gene TRBV9, with D possibly matching TRBD1 (6 bases). V was pared by 0 bases and J by 7 bases, with 13 bases between. Germline-derived CDR1 and CDR2 are SGDLS and YYNGEE. The CDR3 has 14 amino acids. The CDR3 sequence: CASSVGPGVPGYTF. DNA for the CDR3: TGTGCCAGCAGCGTAGGCCCAGGGGTTCCTGGCTACACCTTC.

This clone was seen only once. The V call is TRBV7-6, the J call TRBJ2-5; the D gene is possibly TRBD1 (6 bases). The CDR3 extends over 14 amino acids. V was shortened by 6 bases and J by 3 bases, with 14 bases between the two germline ends. The germline gives CDR1 SGHVS, CDR2 FNYEAQ. CDR3 in amino acids: CASRTGTSKETQYF. The CDR3 DNA is TGTGCCAGCAGGACCGGGACAAGTAAAGAGACCCAGTACTTC.